The 14 T cell receptor beta chains in this list originate from one sample, sequenced in a study of synovial regulatory T cells in juvenile arthritis. TCRdb's table, derived via immunoSEQ multiplex PCR, lists solely in-frame clones and lacks some. The sample holds about 9,900 clones. These receptors have no identified antigens. Points from the study as a whole: Inflammation-associated Treg cells in blood had less TCR diversity than the remaining blood Treg cells.

Sequencing was performed on Treg cells from blood. Subset indicated: HLA-DR+ inflammation-associated blood Treg cells. The source is a donor younger than 30 with juvenile idiopathic arthritis.

CDR3 residues: CASSPGTASYEQYF. V and J are TRBV4-3 and TRBJ2-7; with no DNA, the TCRdb D assignment of TRBD2 cannot be verified. The CDR3 sequence is 14 residues long. No DNA sequence is on record. Germline V lookup: CDR1 LGHNA, CDR2 YSLEER.

The V call is TRBV9, the J call TRBJ2-5; the D call from TCRdb, TRBD2, cannot be confirmed without DNA. The CDR3 extends over 13 amino acids. No DNA accompanies this entry. CDR1 and CDR2 (germline): SGDLS, YYNGEE. This CDR3 is CASSYRLKETQYF.

V gene TRBV4-1 combines with J gene TRBJ2-3; there is no DNA to check the TCRdb D call of TRBD2. CDR1 is MGHRA, CDR2 YSYEKL, per germline. CDR3 length: 16 residues. No DNA has been recorded. Here the CDR3 reads CASSHTLAGLTDTQYF.

The chain links TRBV6-1 to TRBJ1-1; the TCRdb call, TRBD1, lacks DNA for checking. There are 13 residues in the CDR3. DNA is not recorded here. In germline, CDR1 is MNHNS, CDR2 SASEGT. The CDR3 loop reads CASGRGLNTEAFF.

The chain uses TRBV5-1 and TRBJ2-7. The CDR3 totals 17 residues. No DNA sequence was recorded. Germline V lookup: CDR1 SGHRS, CDR2 YFSETQ. CDR3 region: CASSSGTAPTIYYGQYF.

V gene TRBV7-9 combines with J gene TRBJ1-2; TCRdb calls TRBD1, which cannot be checked without DNA. The CDR3 runs 13 residues. The DNA is not on file. CDR1 is SEHNR, CDR2 FQNEAQ, per germline (reference sequence). CDR3 residues: CASSRQGLEGYTF.

CDR3 protein: CASSIRTLYGYTF. The V and J genes are TRBV19 and TRBJ1-2; the TRBD1 assignment by TCRdb is unverifiable without DNA. Germline V gives CDR1 LNHDA, CDR2 SQIVND (reference sequence). The CDR3 covers 13 residues. The DNA is not on file.

V is TRBV5-8 and J is TRBJ2-4; TCRdb's assignment of TRBD1 cannot be checked, as there is no DNA. This CDR3 has 19 amino acids. No coding sequence is recorded. Germline CDR1 is SGHTS and CDR2 is YDEGEE. The CDR3 sequence is CASTWMGGTWDRSKNIQYF.

The genes are TRBV29-1 and TRBJ1-3; TCRdb returns TRBD1, unconfirmable since there is no DNA. Germline V gene lookup returns CDR1 SQVTM and CDR2 ANQGSEA. This CDR3 has 14 amino acids. There is no recorded DNA. The CDR3 is CSASGQGPGDTIYF.

The chain employs TRBV6-6 and TRBJ2-1; TCRdb outputs TRBD2, but without DNA this stays unchecked. Per the germline V gene, CDR1 is MNHNY and CDR2 is SVGAGI (reference sequence). This CDR3 region has 15 residues. No DNA is given. This CDR3 reads CASTPRGGSYNEQFF.

The chain is built from TRBV9 and TRBJ1-2; absent DNA, TCRdb's TRBD1 call cannot be checked. Germline CDR1 is SGDLS and CDR2 is YYNGEE. The CDR3 is 15 amino acids. No DNA was logged. CDR3: CASSAERDRVHGYTF.

V is TRBV10-3 and J is TRBJ2-7; TCRdb's D gene call, TRBD2, goes unchecked for lack of DNA. This CDR3 is built from 14 residues. The DNA sequence is not available. CDR1 ENHRY and CDR2 SYGVKD come from the germline V gene. The CDR3 sequence is CAISDWVSTYEQYF.

The V gene is TRBV5-1, the J gene TRBJ1-1; without DNA, the TCRdb call of TRBD1 cannot be checked. The CDR3 extends over 15 amino acids. Only the protein sequence is given. Germline values: CDR1 SGHRS, CDR2 YFSETQ. The CDR3 sequence is CASSSRTGRNTEAFF.

The chain combines TRBV10-1 with TRBJ2-4. Germline V gene lookup returns CDR1 WNHNN and CDR2 SYGVQD (reference sequence). This CDR3 region has 15 residues. DNA is not on record. The CDR3 reads CASSESKGAKNIQYF.